This T cell receptor (beta chain) originates from a study of CD8 T cells in ankylosing spondylitis. General study findings and limits: Reported data indicate significant enrichment of disease-linked clones within matched ankylosing spondylitis synovial fluid. Some motif variants were previously reported in reactive arthritis synovial fluid and blood.

This clonotype was seen more than once but under ten times. Its antigen is as yet unknown. The germline CDR1 and CDR2 sequences are SGHRS and YFSETQ. CDR3 length: 14 residues. The ends were cut back, 0 bases at V and 2 bases at J, with 7 bases in the middle. It was by quantitative 5'-RACE with molecular barcodes that TCR beta libraries were made. TCRdb used MiXCR to reprocess the 5' RACE reads, holding one entry per CDR3 protein. The table shows some 180,000 distinct CDR3 sequences, with around a sixth occurring only once. The sequenced material came from blood, either unsorted or a sorted T cell fraction (not recorded which). V is TRBV5-1 and J is TRBJ2-3, with D unclear. The receptor comes from a male donor between 5 and 35 years old with ankylosing spondylitis or in good health (not recorded which). In DNA, the CDR3 is TGCGCCAGCAGCTTGGAAAGAAACACAGATACGCAGTATTTT. Its protein is CASSLERNTDTQYF.